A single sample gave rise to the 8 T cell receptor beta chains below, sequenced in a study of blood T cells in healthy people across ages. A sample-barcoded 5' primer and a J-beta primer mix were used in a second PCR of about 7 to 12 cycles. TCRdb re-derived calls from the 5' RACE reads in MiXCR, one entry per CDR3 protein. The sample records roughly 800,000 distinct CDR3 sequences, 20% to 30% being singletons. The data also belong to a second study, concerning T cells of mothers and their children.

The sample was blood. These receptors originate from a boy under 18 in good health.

The CDR3 loop is CASSPRSQLEAFF. The CDR3 nucleotides read TGTGCCAGCAGCCCTCGGTCCCAACTGGAAGCTTTCTTT. This chain connects TRBV7-2 to TRBJ1-1; no definite D call. V lost 5 bases and J 8 bases, leaving 15 bases between the germline ends. The germline gives CDR1 SGHTA, CDR2 FQGNSA. This CDR3 is built from 13 residues.

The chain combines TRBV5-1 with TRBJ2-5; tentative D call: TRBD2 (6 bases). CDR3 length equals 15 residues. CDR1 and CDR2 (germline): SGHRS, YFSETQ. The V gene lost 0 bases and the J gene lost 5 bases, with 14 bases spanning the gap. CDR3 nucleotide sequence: TGCGCCAGCAGCTTGGCCGGGCTAGCGATGGAGACCCAGTACTTC. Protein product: CASSLAGLAMETQYF.

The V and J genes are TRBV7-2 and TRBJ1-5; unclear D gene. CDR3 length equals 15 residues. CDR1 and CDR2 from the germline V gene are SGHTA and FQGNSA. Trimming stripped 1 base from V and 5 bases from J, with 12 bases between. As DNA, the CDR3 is TGTGCCAGCAGCTTAGGGGGTAGGAGCTATCAGCCCCAGCATTTT. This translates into CASSLGGRSYQPQHF.

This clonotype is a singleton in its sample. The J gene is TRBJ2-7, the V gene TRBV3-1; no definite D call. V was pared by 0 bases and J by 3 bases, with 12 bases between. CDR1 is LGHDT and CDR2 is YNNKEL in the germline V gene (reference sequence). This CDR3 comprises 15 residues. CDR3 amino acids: CASSQDGQARYEQYF. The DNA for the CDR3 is TGTGCCAGCAGCCAAGATGGGCAGGCTCGCTACGAGCAGTACTTC.

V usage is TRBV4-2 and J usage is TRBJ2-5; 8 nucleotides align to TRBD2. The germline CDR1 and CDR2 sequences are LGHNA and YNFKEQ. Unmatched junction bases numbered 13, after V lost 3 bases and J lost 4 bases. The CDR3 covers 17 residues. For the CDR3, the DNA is TGTGCCAGCAGCCAGCAAGCGGGGGCCGATCTTGGAGAGACCCAGTACTTC. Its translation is CASSQQAGADLGETQYF.

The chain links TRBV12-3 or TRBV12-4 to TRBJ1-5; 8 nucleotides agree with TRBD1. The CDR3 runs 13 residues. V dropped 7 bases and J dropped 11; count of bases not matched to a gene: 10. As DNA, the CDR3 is TGTGCCAGCAAAGTTCCAGGGGGCTCAGCCCAGCATTTT. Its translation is CASKVPGGSAQHF.

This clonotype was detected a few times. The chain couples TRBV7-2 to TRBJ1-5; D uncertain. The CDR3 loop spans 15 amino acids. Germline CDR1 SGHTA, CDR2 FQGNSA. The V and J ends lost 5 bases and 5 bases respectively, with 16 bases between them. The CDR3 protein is CASSQWEGNDQPQHF. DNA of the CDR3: TGTGCCAGCAGCCAATGGGAGGGTAACGATCAGCCCCAGCATTTT.

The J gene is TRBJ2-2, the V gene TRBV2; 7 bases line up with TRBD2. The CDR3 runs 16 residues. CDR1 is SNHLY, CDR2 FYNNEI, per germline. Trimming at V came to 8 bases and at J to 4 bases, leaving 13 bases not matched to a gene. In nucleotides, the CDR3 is TGTGCCAGCGGCGGGGGACCGCCGGTTTTCACCGGGGAGCTGTTTTTT. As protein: CASGGGPPVFTGELFF.